This T cell receptor (beta chain) was sequenced in a study of blood T cells in healthy people across ages. This CDR3 is 18 amino acids long. The V segment lost 8 bases and the J segment 8 bases; nucleotides outside the gene matches: 22. Germline V gene lookup returns CDR1 MDHEN and CDR2 SYDVKM. Every donor gave 8.5 to 10 milliliters of peripheral blood. Alongside a J-beta primer mix, a sample-barcoded 5' primer served in a second PCR lasting roughly 7 to 11 cycles. A single record per CDR3 protein comes from TCRdb applying MiXCR to the 5' RACE reads. The table has approximately 800,000 distinct CDR3 sequences, 56% seen once.

This receptor was taken from a man aged 35-49 years in good health. J is TRBJ2-1 and V is TRBV28; 9 positions agree with TRBD1. The sample taken for sequencing was blood. DNA for the CDR3: TGTGCCAGCTCGATCGTCCCGGGACAGGGACAGGATGTGGATGAGCAGTTCTTC. Its translation: CASSIVPGQGQDVDEQFF. The complete variable domain, with remaining parts taken from reference TRBV28 and TRBJ2-1, reads DVKVTQSSRYLVKRTGEKVFLECVQDMDHENMFWYRQDPGLGLRLIYFSYDVKMKEKGDIPEGYSVSREKKERFSLILESASTNQTSMYLCASSIVPGQGQDVDEQFFGPGTRLTVL.